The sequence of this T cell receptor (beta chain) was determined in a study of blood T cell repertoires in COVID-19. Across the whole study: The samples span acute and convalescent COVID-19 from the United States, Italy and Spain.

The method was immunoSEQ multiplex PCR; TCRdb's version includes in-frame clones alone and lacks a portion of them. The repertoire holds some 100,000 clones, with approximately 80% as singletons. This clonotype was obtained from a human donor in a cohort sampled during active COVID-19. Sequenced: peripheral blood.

The CDR3 here is CASSFAGLLNEQYF. The CDR3 DNA sequence: TGCGCCAGCAGCTTCGCAGGTCTCCTTAACGAGCAGTACTTC. The rearrangement links TRBV5-1 to TRBJ2-7; no clear D. The germline CDR1 and CDR2 sequences are SGHRS and YFSETQ. The V and J ends lost 2 bases and 5 bases respectively, with 14 bases between them. This CDR3 spans 14 amino acids.